Each of the 21 T cell receptor beta chains below was sequenced from the same sample in a study of technical replicates of blood from a handful of donors. Data came from immunoSEQ multiplex PCR; TCRdb stores just in-frame clones and leaves some out. Of 75,000 or so clones in the sample, 85% to 95% were seen once. Sequenced material: T cells isolated from PBMCs. The receptors derive from a human donor in good health.

The CDR3 spells CASSFLQGDNQPQHF. DNA of the CDR3: TGTGCCAGCAGCTTCCTACAGGGGGATAATCAGCCCCAGCATTTT. The rearrangement uses TRBV5-6 and TRBJ1-5, with 8 bases aligning to TRBD1. Per the germline V gene, CDR1 is SGHDT and CDR2 is YYEEEE. The junction had 5 bases not matched to a gene; V was cut back by 2 bases and J by 4 bases. CDR3 length: 15 amino acids.

The V call is TRBV5-6, the J call TRBJ2-5; D possibly corresponds to TRBD2 (6 bases). This CDR3 contains 13 residues. CDR1 and CDR2 (germline): SGHDT, YYEEEE. V was clipped by 4 bases and J by 2 bases, with 9 bases between them. Here the CDR3 DNA reads TGTGCCAGCAGCACCGGGGGACAAGAGACCCAGTACTTC. It codes for CASSTGGQETQYF.

V usage is TRBV4-3 and J usage is TRBJ2-1, with 8 bases aligning to TRBD2. Germline V gene lookup returns CDR1 LGHNA and CDR2 YSLEER. The V gene end was trimmed by 0 bases and the J gene end by 0 bases; junction bases not matched to a gene: 4. This CDR3 region has 17 residues. The CDR3 region is CASSQDSAGGSYNEQFF. As DNA, the CDR3 is TGCGCCAGCAGCCAAGATAGCGCGGGGGGCTCCTACAATGAGCAGTTCTTC.

The chain is built from TRBV6-1 and TRBJ1-2; 8 bases line up with TRBD1. This CDR3 has 15 amino acids. Germline V lookup: CDR1 MNHNS, CDR2 SASEGT. V was clipped by 1 base and J by 3 bases; unmatched bases: 4. The CDR3 spells CASSEVSGGHYGYTF. The CDR3 nucleotides are TGTGCCAGCAGTGAAGTTTCAGGGGGCCACTATGGCTACACCTTC.

This sequence joins TRBV4-1 and TRBJ2-7, with TRBD2 identical over 10 bases. This CDR3 contains 17 residues. Germline-derived CDR1 and CDR2 are MGHRA and YSYEKL. Trimming at V came to 0 bases and at J to 4 bases, leaving 9 bases not matched to a gene. CDR3 bases: TGCGCCAGCAGCCAAGATCAAACTAGCGGGACAAGGTACGAGCAGTACTTC. Its protein is CASSQDQTSGTRYEQYF.

This chain joins TRBV28 and TRBJ1-5; 9 nucleotides align to TRBD1. Trimming cost V 4 bases and J 5 bases; bases outside gene matches: 6. The CDR3 sequence is 15 residues long. Germline assignment: CDR1 MDHEN and CDR2 SYDVKM. The CDR3 sequence: CASSSRDRVYQPQHF. The CDR3 coding sequence is TGTGCCAGCAGTTCCCGGGACAGGGTCTATCAGCCCCAGCATTTT.

The CDR3 reads CASSVREVPLEAFF. The CDR3 DNA follows: TGTGCCAGCAGCGTAAGGGAGGTGCCCCTTGAAGCTTTCTTT. V usage is TRBV9 and J usage is TRBJ1-1; D ambiguous. The CDR3 is made up of 14 amino acids. Trimming shortened V by 1 base and J by 7 bases, and 14 bases separated the two germline ends. Germline V gene lookup returns CDR1 SGDLS and CDR2 YYNGEE.

This chain connects TRBV10-1 to TRBJ2-3; D is undetermined. The CDR3 is made up of 12 amino acids. V shed 6 bases and J shed 5 bases, with 9 bases lying between them. Germline CDR1 reads WNHNN; CDR2 reads SYGVQD (reference sequence). The CDR3 spells CASSQFVDTQYF. CDR3 DNA: TGCGCCAGCAGCCAATTTGTAGATACGCAGTATTTT.

This chain links TRBV7-9 with TRBJ1-5, with D possibly being TRBD1 (5 bases). CDR3 length: 12 amino acids. The V and J ends lost 1 base and 7 bases respectively, with 5 bases between them. CDR1 is SEHNR, CDR2 FQNEAQ, per germline (reference sequence). CDR3 DNA sequence: TGTGCCAGCAGCTTAGGGGGCCAGCCCCAGCATTTT. It yields the protein CASSLGGQPQHF.

V usage is TRBV11-2 and J usage is TRBJ2-7; 7 nucleotides agree with TRBD1. J gave up 1 base and V 0 bases, and 3 bases lay outside the gene matches. Germline V lookup: CDR1 SGHAT, CDR2 FQNNGV. There are 15 residues in the CDR3. The DNA of the CDR3 is TGTGCCAGCAGCTTAGACGCAGGGGGATCCTACGAGCAGTACTTC. Its translation: CASSLDAGGSYEQYF.

The gene calls are TRBV19 and TRBJ1-5; D unresolved. The CDR3 has 14 amino acids. Germline V lookup: CDR1 LNHDA, CDR2 SQIVND (reference sequence). Trimming removed 2 bases at V and 6 bases at J, with 11 bases between. The CDR3 DNA reads as TGTGCCAGTAGTATACCAGGAGGAAGTCAGCCCCAGCATTTT. This translates into CASSIPGGSQPQHF.

This clone was counted only a few times. V gene TRBV18 combines with J gene TRBJ2-3, with a tentative D call TRBD1 (6 bases). The V end was cut by 0 bases, the J end by 4 bases, with 14 bases between. The length of the CDR3 is 16 residues. CDR1 KGHSH and CDR2 LQKENI come from the germline V gene. The chain's CDR3 is CASSPPYGRGADTQYF. The CDR3 bases are TGTGCCAGCTCACCACCGTACGGCAGGGGAGCAGATACGCAGTATTTT.

The chain employs TRBV6-5 and TRBJ2-1; 10 bases are a match to TRBD1. The CDR3 consists of 15 residues. CDR1 and CDR2 (germline): MNHEY, SVGAGI. The junction had 3 bases not matched to a gene; V was cut back by 7 bases and J by 0 bases. In DNA form, the CDR3 reads TGTGCCAGCAAAAGGACAGGGGGCTCCTACAATGAGCAGTTCTTC. Protein sequence: CASKRTGGSYNEQFF.

CDR3: CAEGTVLLSSYEQYF. The CDR3 DNA sequence: TGTGCCGAAGGGACAGTCCTTTTGAGCTCCTACGAGCAGTACTTC. This chain connects TRBV27 to TRBJ2-7; 7 positions agree with TRBD1. Trimming removed 11 bases from V and 0 bases from J; junction bases left unmatched: 13. Germline values: CDR1 MNHEY, CDR2 SMNVEV (reference sequence). The CDR3 covers 15 residues.

The chain links TRBV27 to TRBJ1-2; TRBD1 matches at 11 bases. The CDR3 is made up of 15 amino acids. CDR1 and CDR2 from the germline V gene are MNHEY and SMNVEV (reference sequence). V lost 6 bases, J lost 5 bases, and 8 bases stayed unmatched. Here the CDR3 reads CASSPGQGAGYGYTF. DNA of the CDR3: TGTGCCAGCAGCCCCGGACAGGGGGCTGGTTATGGCTACACCTTC.

The chain has TRBV12-5 and TRBJ1-1; possible D gene TRBD1, 5 bases. Looked up from germline, CDR1 is LGHNT and CDR2 is FRNRAP. The CDR3 spans 13 residues. V shed 1 base and J shed 3 bases, with 6 bases lying between them. The CDR3 region is CASGLAQDTEAFF. DNA for the CDR3: TGTGCTAGTGGTTTGGCACAGGACACTGAAGCTTTCTTT.

The V gene is TRBV4-2, the J gene TRBJ1-2; weak D call: TRBD1 (6 bases). The V and J ends lost 1 base and 8 bases respectively, with 8 bases between them. Germline V CDR1 and CDR2: LGHNA, YNFKEQ. CDR3 length: 12 residues. This CDR3 reads CASSQGTEGYTF. The CDR3 nucleotides read TGTGCCAGCAGCCAAGGGACAGAAGGCTACACCTTC.

This clone was seen only once. This chain joins TRBV5-1 and TRBJ2-1; 7 bases align to TRBD2. V dropped 5 bases and J dropped 2; count of bases not matched to a gene: 13. This CDR3 is built from 17 residues. Germline CDR1 and CDR2: SGHRS and YFSETQ. CDR3: CASSIYDSGSPYNEQFF. The DNA of the CDR3 is TGCGCCAGCAGTATTTACGATAGCGGGTCGCCCTACAATGAGCAGTTCTTC.

This clone has more than one count but fewer than ten. V usage is TRBV29-1 and J usage is TRBJ2-7; 10 bases are shared with TRBD2. This CDR3 region has 15 residues. In germline, CDR1 is SQVTM, CDR2 ANQGSEA. Unmatched junction bases numbered 13, after V lost 6 bases and J lost 5 bases. CDR3 region: CSVRTSGNYPHEQYF. As DNA, the CDR3 is TGCAGCGTACGGACTAGCGGCAACTATCCCCACGAGCAGTACTTC.

The chain joins TRBV28 to TRBJ2-7; 7 nucleotides agree with TRBD2. CDR1 is MDHEN, CDR2 SYDVKM, per germline. With 2 bases clipped from V and 3 bases from J, the junction kept 7 bases outside the gene matches. This CDR3 region has 15 residues. The CDR3: CASSLVAGKVYEQYF. The CDR3 region has the DNA TGTGCCAGCAGTTTAGTAGCGGGCAAAGTCTACGAGCAGTACTTC.

The chain recombines TRBV10-3 with TRBJ1-4; TRBD1 matches 7 bases. The CDR3 is made up of 17 amino acids. The germline CDR1 and CDR2 sequences are ENHRY and SYGVKD. Trimming took 0 bases from V and 5 from J; bases not matched to a gene: 9. Here the CDR3 reads CAISESRQGGFNEKLFF. As DNA, the CDR3 is TGTGCCATCAGTGAGTCGAGACAAGGGGGCTTCAATGAAAAACTGTTTTTT.